This T cell receptor beta chain was captured by sequencing in a study of cytomegalovirus exposure and HLA in healthy donors. Overall study results and limits: What a later analysis reportedly showed was that an Asian-associated ancestry cluster had fewer N-insertions than the 666-donor mean. For presence/absence analyses, sequencing depth was assumed to be roughly uniform across donors. A few chains tied to CMV proved CMV antigen-specific in vitro.

Points on this clone: Its antigen remains unknown.

Both 60 Vbeta primers and 13 Jbeta primers went into the PCR. The assay was immunoSEQ multiplex PCR, and TCRdb's table has in-frame clones only and misses some. The sample includes some 140,000 clones, around 79% seen only once; the top ten take 2.5% to 3.5%. Sequencing was carried out using PBMCs. This clonotype originated in a female donor in good health and CMV-seronegative.

CDR3 amino acids: CARGGLWLRTGELFF. CDR3 sequence (DNA): TGTGCCAGGGGGGGATTATGGCTCCGTACCGGGGAGCTGTTTTTT. The gene calls are TRBV7-9 and TRBJ2-2; perhaps TRBD2 as D (6 bases). The CDR3 totals 15 residues. CDR1 is SEHNR, CDR2 FQNEAQ, per germline (reference sequence). Trimming left V 9 bases short and J 5 bases short, with 19 bases between.